These 21 T cell receptor beta chains originate from one sample sequenced in a study of beta chain features in type 1 diabetes. As every portion of the isolated RNA was reverse transcribed, the sequencing read expressed TCRB transcripts. Repertoires were generated with immunoSEQ multiplex PCR, while TCRdb's copy carries only in-frame clones and drops some. The sample includes 160,000 or so clones, approximately 10% of them seen just once. These receptors are not linked to any known antigen. Study results and limitations: Among all four CD4+ subsets, Type 1 diabetes patients had TCRB CDR3s that were moderately but significantly shorter.

Sequencing input: central memory CD4+ T cells from blood. These receptors were taken from a woman younger than 45 with type 1 diabetes.

This clone turned up a few times. V usage is TRBV19 and J usage is TRBJ2-1, with D maybe TRBD2 (5 bases). The germline V and J ends were trimmed by 3 bases and 3 bases, with 9 bases remaining between them. Germline V gene data show CDR1 as LNHDA and CDR2 as SQIVND (reference sequence). The CDR3 consists of 14 residues. The DNA of the CDR3 is TGTGCCAGTAGTATCGAGGGCGGCTACAATGAGCAGTTCTTC. Translated, it gives CASSIEGGYNEQFF.

This clone was seen more than once but under ten times. The rearrangement joins TRBV11-2 to TRBJ2-3, with D perhaps TRBD2 (6 bases). Germline CDR1 and CDR2: SGHAT and FQNNGV. The germline V and J ends were trimmed by 1 base and 0 bases, with 11 bases remaining between them. This CDR3 has 16 residues. The CDR3 protein is CASSLGYGTSTDTQYF. In DNA, the CDR3 is TGTGCCAGCAGCTTAGGATACGGGACTAGCACAGATACGCAGTATTTT.

This CDR3 is CASRVGGEFTGELFF. The CDR3 DNA sequence: TGTGCCAGCAGAGTGGGGGGGGAGTTCACCGGGGAGCTGTTTTTT. This sequence joins TRBV28 and TRBJ2-2; 7 bases are shared with TRBD2. The CDR3 extends over 15 amino acids. The V gene end was trimmed by 6 bases and the J gene end by 4 bases; junction bases not matched to a gene: 8. The germline CDR1 and CDR2 sequences are MDHEN and SYDVKM. Full variable domain (outside the CDR3, taken from reference TRBV28 and TRBJ2-2): DVKVTQSSRYLVKRTGEKVFLECVQDMDHENMFWYRQDPGLGLRLIYFSYDVKMKEKGDIPEGYSVSREKKERFSLILESASTNQTSMYLCASRVGGEFTGELFFGEGSRLTVL.

CDR3 in amino acids: CATSLQGTQPQHF. The CDR3 DNA reads as TGTGCCACCAGCCTCCAGGGAACCCAGCCCCAGCATTTT. The chain couples TRBV15 to TRBJ1-5; tentatively, D is TRBD1 (5 bases). Trimming stripped 5 bases from V and 7 bases from J, with 12 bases between. This CDR3 contains 13 residues. Germline CDR1 is LNHNV and CDR2 is YYDKDF (reference sequence).

This clone showed up many times. V and J are TRBV15 and TRBJ1-5; TRBD1 is a possible D gene (6 bases). This CDR3 spans 15 amino acids. Deletions cut 0 bases from V and 4 bases from J, with 10 bases between. Germline V gives CDR1 LNHNV, CDR2 YYDKDF (reference sequence). CDR3: CATSRDLTGNQPQHF. In DNA form, the CDR3 reads TGTGCCACCAGCAGAGATCTTACAGGGAATCAGCCCCAGCATTTT.

The table lists this clone with a few counts. The CDR3 region has the DNA TGTGCCAGCAGCCAAAAGAAGCGGGAACACATTCAGTACTTC. Amino acid sequence: CASSQKKREHIQYF. This sequence joins TRBV21-1 and TRBJ2-4; the tabulated D call, TRBD2, remains unverified against the DNA. TRBV21-1 is an annotated pseudogene. The CDR3 has 14 residues.

This chain joins TRBV5-1 and TRBJ2-1; 13 bases align to TRBD2. This CDR3 is 20 amino acids long. V was clipped by 3 bases and J by 0 bases; unmatched bases: 12. The germline V gene encodes CDR1 SGHRS and CDR2 YFSETQ. Here the CDR3 DNA reads TGCGCCAGCAGCTCAACCGGGACTAGCGGGACGGGGCACTCCTACAATGAGCAGTTCTTC. Encoded protein: CASSSTGTSGTGHSYNEQFF.

This sequence joins TRBV10-3 and TRBJ2-3; 9 nucleotides line up with TRBD2. Germline V gives CDR1 ENHRY, CDR2 SYGVKD. This CDR3 is 15 amino acids long. Trimming took 3 bases from V and 4 from J; bases not matched to a gene: 5. CDR3 DNA sequence: TGTGCCATCAGTGAAACCCAGCGGGAGGCAGATACGCAGTATTTT. This sequence encodes CAISETQREADTQYF.

V gene TRBV9 combines with J gene TRBJ1-4, with D hard to call. CDR1 is SGDLS and CDR2 is YYNGEE in the germline V gene. The CDR3 extends over 14 amino acids. The V end lost 0 bases, the J end lost 6 bases, and 9 bases lay between the germline ends. CDR3 sequence (DNA): TGTGCCAGCAGCGTAGCCCAGGTTGATGAAAAACTGTTTTTT. Translation: CASSVAQVDEKLFF.

CDR3 DNA: TGCGCCAGCACAAGCGGGACGTCCTACAATGAGCAGTTCTTC. Translation: CASTSGTSYNEQFF. The rearrangement uses TRBV4-1 and TRBJ2-1; TRBD2 matches at 7 bases. The CDR3 is made up of 14 amino acids. The V gene's germline CDR1 is MGHRA and CDR2 YSYEKL. J was trimmed by 1 base and V by 7 bases; bases with no gene match: 4.

This rearrangement joins TRBV4-1 to TRBJ1-5; D not certain. The CDR3 has 15 amino acids. In germline, CDR1 is MGHRA, CDR2 YSYEKL. V gave up 1 base and J gave up 5 bases, with 12 bases separating them. The CDR3 DNA follows: TGCGCCAGCAGCCAAGCTTCCCGGGAGTATCAGCCCCAGCATTTT. This translates into CASSQASREYQPQHF.

The sample holds one count of this clone. The chain carries TRBV5-1 and TRBJ2-1; a weak D match, TRBD2 (6 bases). Germline V CDR1 and CDR2: SGHRS, YFSETQ. With 2 bases removed from V and 7 bases from J, the gap between germline ends came to 13 bases. CDR3 size: 14 residues. CDR3 loop: CASSLLLSGNEQFF. The CDR3 DNA follows: TGCGCCAGCAGCTTACTACTTAGCGGAAATGAGCAGTTCTTC.

This clone was seen a few times. The chain carries TRBV6-5 and TRBJ1-1; D gene uncertain. In germline, CDR1 is MNHEY, CDR2 SVGAGI. V was shortened by 2 bases and J by 3 bases, with 7 bases between the two germline ends. CDR3 length: 13 amino acids. CDR3 in DNA: TGTGCCAGCAGTTACGGCACACACACTGAAGCTTTCTTT. Translation gives CASSYGTHTEAFF.

This CDR3 reads CASSQGDRYEQYF. Written as DNA, the CDR3 is TGTGCCAGTAGTCAGGGGGACCGCTACGAGCAGTACTTC. V gene TRBV19 combines with J gene TRBJ2-7; 7 nucleotides match TRBD1. The J segment lost 3 bases and the V segment lost 5 bases, leaving 4 bases of the junction unmatched. The CDR3 runs to 13 residues. Germline V lookup: CDR1 LNHDA, CDR2 SQIVND (reference sequence).

This clone was seen only a few times. The chain is built from TRBV5-1 and TRBJ1-1; possibly TRBD1 for D (6 bases). Germline CDR1 reads SGHRS; CDR2 reads YFSETQ. With 4 bases removed from V and 6 bases from J, the gap between germline ends came to 22 bases. The CDR3 has 16 amino acids. The CDR3 DNA reads TGCGCCAGCAGCGTGGGGGCGAGTATGGCAGGGGCTGAAGCTTTCTTT. Translation: CASSVGASMAGAEAFF.

With regard to this clone: This sample includes further DNA sequences coding for the same CDR3. V is TRBV27 and J is TRBJ2-5; 8 nucleotides agree with TRBD2. Germline V gene data show CDR1 as MNHEY and CDR2 as SMNVEV (reference sequence). Losses at the gene ends were 3 bases for V and 2 bases for J; bases not matched to a gene: 2. The CDR3 spans 14 residues. Here the CDR3 DNA reads TGTGCCAGCAGTTTTGGGACTAGTCAAGAGACCCAGTACTTC. It yields the protein CASSFGTSQETQYF.

A few counts support this clone. The CDR3 DNA follows: TGTGCCAGCAGTTACCGGGAGGGCCCCTACGAGCAGTACTTC. Amino acids: CASSYREGPYEQYF. The V gene is TRBV6-5, the J gene TRBJ2-7; 8 bases align to TRBD2. The junction had 2 bases not matched to a gene; V was cut back by 2 bases and J by 2 bases. The CDR3 has 14 residues. The germline V gene encodes CDR1 MNHEY and CDR2 SVGAGI.

This chain joins TRBV7-9 and TRBJ1-1; D is uncertain. The CDR3 loop spans 13 amino acids. Trimming left V 1 base short and J 4 bases short, with 7 bases between. CDR1 is SEHNR, CDR2 FQNEAQ, per germline (reference sequence). The CDR3 here is CASSLDPVTEAFF. The DNA for the CDR3 is TGTGCCAGCAGCTTAGACCCAGTCACTGAAGCTTTCTTT.

This rearrangement joins TRBV30 to TRBJ2-1; tentative D call: TRBD2 (7 bases). The CDR3 is 16 amino acids. Germline loops: CDR1 GTSNPN, CDR2 SVGIG (reference sequence). The germline V and J ends were trimmed by 2 bases and 4 bases, with 18 bases remaining between them. The CDR3 here is CAWSPRGGGPYNEQFF. CDR3 coding DNA: TGTGCCTGGAGTCCTCGAGGGGGAGGGCCATACAATGAGCAGTTCTTC.

This clone was counted between two and nine times. The rearrangement uses TRBV5-1 and TRBJ2-6; D is unresolved. Germline V lookup: CDR1 SGHRS, CDR2 YFSETQ. V lost 2 bases, J lost 0 bases, and 9 bases lay in between. The CDR3 has 16 amino acids. This CDR3 reads CASSFGLDSGANVLTF. Written as DNA, the CDR3 is TGCGCCAGCAGCTTCGGCCTAGACTCTGGGGCCAACGTCCTGACTTTC.

This clone was counted only a few times. This chain joins TRBV27 and TRBJ2-1; the match to TRBD2 covers 7 bases. The CDR3 length is 11 residues. V shed 5 bases and J 10 bases; nucleotides not matched to a gene: 2. Germline values: CDR1 MNHEY, CDR2 SMNVEV (reference sequence). The CDR3 sequence is CASSLTSEQFF. The CDR3 nucleotides are TGTGCCAGCAGTCTGACTAGCGAGCAGTTCTTC.